The next 14 T cell receptor beta chains were all read from a single sample in a study of shared clonotypes between healthy human individuals. The table came from immunoSEQ multiplex PCR; TCRdb's copy has only in-frame clones and leaves some out. The sample contains hundreds of thousands of clones, about 96% of which appear only once. Only CD45RO-negative cells positively selected for CCR7 counted as naive CD8 cells, so terminally differentiated effector memory CD45RA+ cells were excluded. The sample consisted of naive CD8+ T cells sorted from blood. The receptors come from a man aged 25-40 years in good health.

The CDR3 loop reads CSARVRYEQYF. CDR3 sequence (DNA): TGCAGTGCTAGAGTCCGTTACGAGCAGTACTTC. The chain combines TRBV20-1 with TRBJ2-7; no clear D. V was shortened by 1 base and J by 4 bases, with 5 bases between the two germline ends. The CDR3 covers 11 residues. Germline CDR1 is DFQATT and CDR2 is SNEGSKA (reference sequence).

J is TRBJ1-1 and V is TRBV27; D perhaps matches TRBD1 (5 bases). The CDR3 sequence is 18 residues long. With 11 bases removed from V and 0 bases from J, the gap between germline ends came to 28 bases. Germline values: CDR1 MNHEY, CDR2 SMNVEV (reference sequence). CDR3 bases: TGTGCCTCCCGGAGGAGGACAAACGTATTGGGCATGAACACTGAAGCTTTCTTT. This sequence encodes CASRRRTNVLGMNTEAFF.

With respect to this clone: Other DNA sequences in the same sample also yield this CDR3. The rearrangement uses TRBV5-1 and TRBJ2-7, with D perhaps assigned TRBD1 or TRBD2 (5 bases each). V lost 4 bases and J 0 bases, leaving 11 bases between the germline ends. This CDR3 contains 14 residues. Per germline, CDR1 SGHRS and CDR2 YFSETQ. The CDR3 here is CASSPGTVSYEQYF. CDR3 nucleotide sequence: TGCGCCAGCAGCCCCGGGACGGTCTCCTACGAGCAGTACTTC.

In the case of this clone: Other DNA sequences within the sample encode an identical CDR3. This sequence joins TRBV27 and TRBJ2-2; D ambiguous. Between the trimmed V and J ends, which lost 5 bases and 8 bases, there was a span of 9 bases. Germline V gives CDR1 MNHEY, CDR2 SMNVEV (reference sequence). There are 12 residues in the CDR3. CDR3 loop: CASSLLGGELFF. CDR3 bases: TGTGCCAGCAGTCTCCTGGGAGGGGAGCTGTTTTTT.

The V and J genes are TRBV7-9 and TRBJ1-2; D perhaps matches TRBD1 (6 bases). The CDR3 loop spans 15 amino acids. Trimming took 1 base from V and 6 from J, leaving 15 bases between them. The V gene's germline CDR1 is SEHNR and CDR2 FQNEAQ (reference sequence). CDR3 amino acids: CASSLGPPGANGYTF. CDR3 bases: TGTGCCAGCAGCTTAGGGCCCCCAGGGGCGAATGGCTACACCTTC.

The chain is built from TRBV6-5 and TRBJ2-7, with D possibly matching TRBD1 (5 bases). Germline CDR1 reads MNHEY; CDR2 reads SVGAGI. V was shortened by 2 bases and J by 2 bases, with 7 bases between the two germline ends. This CDR3 comprises 13 residues. The chain's CDR3 is CASSYDRTYEQYF. CDR3 in DNA: TGTGCCAGCAGTTACGACAGAACCTACGAGCAGTACTTC.

On this clone: Other DNA sequences in the sample encode the same CDR3. V is TRBV11-2 and J is TRBJ2-5, with unresolved D. Trimming left V 2 bases short and J 5 bases short, with 3 bases between. The germline V gene has CDR1 SGHAT and CDR2 FQNNGV. The CDR3 consists of 11 residues. CDR3 residues: CASSLIETQYF. The CDR3 DNA sequence: TGTGCCAGCAGCTTAATCGAGACCCAGTACTTC.

This clone has only one observation. The chain couples TRBV9 to TRBJ2-7; D is unresolved. The V gene's germline CDR1 is SGDLS and CDR2 YYNGEE. V gave up 0 bases and J gave up 3 bases, with 10 bases separating them. This CDR3 has 14 amino acids. Written as DNA, the CDR3 is TGTGCCAGCAGCGTAGGGCTAAAATTCTACGAGCAGTACTTC. Translated: CASSVGLKFYEQYF.

The gene calls are TRBV13 and TRBJ2-1; the match to TRBD2 covers 7 bases. The J segment lost 3 bases and the V segment lost 0 bases, leaving 2 bases of the junction unmatched. The CDR3 contains 15 residues. Germline V lookup: CDR1 PRHDT, CDR2 FYEKMQ (reference sequence). In DNA form, the CDR3 reads TGTGCCAGCAGCTTAGGGCTAGCGGTCTACAATGAGCAGTTCTTC. This gives the protein CASSLGLAVYNEQFF. Looking up the rest from reference TRBV13 and TRBJ2-1 gives the full variable domain: AAGVIQSPRHLIKEKRETATLKCYPIPRHDTVYWYQQGPGQDPQFLISFYEKMQSDKGSIPDRFSAQQFSDYHSELNMSSLELGDSALYFCASSLGLAVYNEQFFGPGTRLTVL.

With respect to this clone: Other DNA sequences in this sample translate to the same CDR3. The V and J genes are TRBV9 and TRBJ2-1; maybe TRBD2 (5 bases). V lost 1 base, J lost 0 bases, and 8 bases lay in between. Germline V lookup: CDR1 SGDLS, CDR2 YYNGEE. The CDR3 loop spans 15 amino acids. DNA of the CDR3: TGTGCCAGCAGCGTAAGCGGTAGCTCCTACAATGAGCAGTTCTTC. It codes for CASSVSGSSYNEQFF.

The chain employs TRBV13 and TRBJ2-1; 8 positions agree with TRBD1. There are 14 residues in the CDR3. Germline V gene lookup returns CDR1 PRHDT and CDR2 FYEKMQ (reference sequence). Trimming at V came to 5 bases and at J to 6 bases, leaving 6 bases not matched to a gene. The CDR3 region has the DNA TGTGCCAGCAGCGGACAGGGAGAAGGCAATGAGCAGTTCTTC. Encoded protein: CASSGQGEGNEQFF.

The CDR3 DNA reads as TGTGCCAGCAAGGGGGTTGGGTACGAGCAGTACTTC. This encodes CASKGVGYEQYF. The V gene is TRBV11-2, the J gene TRBJ2-7, with TRBD1 as a possible D gene (6 bases). This CDR3 has 12 residues. V gave up 7 bases and J gave up 4 bases, with 11 bases separating them. CDR1 is SGHAT, CDR2 FQNNGV, per germline.

The table lists this clone with a count of one. The rearrangement joins TRBV4-1 to TRBJ2-2; 8 nucleotides align to TRBD1. The CDR3 sequence is 15 residues long. Trimming at V came to 3 bases and at J to 8 bases, leaving 8 bases not matched to a gene. Germline loops: CDR1 MGHRA, CDR2 YSYEKL. The CDR3 loop reads CASSHGGTGGGELFF. CDR3 nucleotides: TGCGCCAGCAGCCACGGAGGGACAGGTGGGGGGGAGCTGTTTTTT.

The rearrangement uses TRBV28 and TRBJ2-3; D is uncertain. Per germline, CDR1 MDHEN and CDR2 SYDVKM. V was shortened by 5 bases and J by 2 bases, with 14 bases between the two germline ends. CDR3 length: 15 amino acids. The CDR3 DNA is TGTGCCAGCAGTAAAGACACAACTCTCACAGATACGCAGTATTTT. Amino acid sequence: CASSKDTTLTDTQYF.